This TCR beta chain was identified in a study of T-cell memory formation after mild COVID-19. One entry per CDR3 protein results from TCRdb running MiXCR on the 5' RACE reads. The table records some 340,000 distinct CDR3 sequences, about an eighth of them present only once. This CDR3 region has 14 residues. V dropped 2 bases and J dropped 6 bases, with 10 bases sitting between them. From germline, CDR1 is SGHVS and CDR2 FQNEAQ. V is TRBV7-8 and J is TRBJ1-4; D is undetermined. The sequenced material came from PBMCs or a T cell subset sorted from them (not recorded which). This sequence originates from a man in his late teens or twenties who had mild COVID-19 (a few samples of this study predate the infection). Cell type and time point are not known. CDR3 amino acids: CASSLTGSDEKLFF. The CDR3 nucleotides are TGTGCCAGCAGCTTAACGGGTTCGGATGAAAAACTGTTTTTT. Based on the CDR3 plus reference TRBV7-8 and TRBJ1-4, the full variable domain is GAGVSQSPRYKVAKRGQDVALRCDPISGHVSLFWYQQALGQGPEFLTYFQNEAQLDKSGLPSDRFFAERPEGSVSTLKIQRTQQEDSAVYLCASSLTGSDEKLFFGSGTQLSVL.